The sequence of this T cell receptor (beta chain) was determined in a study of CXCR3-negative and CXCR3-positive naive CD8 T cells. In the study overall: For each library, about 1.5 +/- 0.3 million TRB reads were obtained, around 140 million in total.

UMI-labeled TRB cDNA libraries were prepared by 5' RACE. TCRdb re-analyzed the 5' RACE reads; it lists each CDR3 protein once, without DNA. The sample totals some 130,000 distinct CDR3 sequences. Among CD8+ T cells, naive ones were CD45RO-CCR7+CD27+CD95-. CDR3 length equals 12 residues. The germline V gene has CDR1 MGHRA and CDR2 YSYEKL. Study results and limitations: Most assays were run on fresh PBMCs (CXCR3 expression partially decreased after cryopreservation). The TRB CDR3s that CXCR3-positive naive cells carried were more hydrophobic than those of CXCR3-negative naive cells. Comparably high diversity marked both naive subsets, whereas memory CD8+ cells had much lower diversity.

A remark on this clonotype: Antigen: not known.

The sample comprised naive CXCR3+ CD8+ T cells from blood. Regarding subset: CD45RO-CCR7+CD27+CD95- naive CD8+ T cells expressing CXCR3 (TNR3+). The chain is built from TRBV4-1 and TRBJ2-7; TCRdb lists TRBD1, though no DNA is available to test this call. This TCR came from a human donor in good health. Some clones in this sample may be carry-over from other donors' samples. The CDR3 spells CASVGAGNEQYF.